This T cell receptor beta chain was found in a study of cytomegalovirus exposure and HLA in healthy donors. PCR primers comprised 60 Vbeta and 13 Jbeta primers. Only in-frame clones appear in the TCRdb table, and some are missing; sequencing was by immunoSEQ multiplex PCR. The sample holds 150,000 to 250,000 clones, approximately 80% seen once. Germline V gene lookup returns CDR1 LGHNA and CDR2 YSLEER. The CDR3 loop spans 17 amino acids. V shed 1 base, J shed 0 bases, and the junction held 8 bases outside the gene matches. This clone was seen a single time. This TCR was recovered from a boy younger than 10 in good health and CMV-seronegative. The rearrangement joins TRBV4-3 to TRBJ1-1; 7 bases are a match to TRBD1. Sequenced material: PBMCs. The CDR3 sequence: CASSQAETGTMNTEAFF. The CDR3 bases are TGCGCCAGCAGCCAAGCGGAGACAGGGACCATGAACACTGAAGCTTTCTTT.